This record covers a single TCR beta chain. A much larger clone sits a single nucleotide away, making a read error possible. MiXCR was run by TCRdb on the 5' RACE reads, yielding one entry per CDR3 protein. The table has about 37,000 distinct CDR3 sequences, about 5.2% seen once; the top ten hold 5.5% to 7%. The germline V gene has CDR1 LGHDT and CDR2 YNNKEL (reference sequence). The CDR3 covers 17 residues. This sample stems from a study of early T cells in non-severe SARS-CoV-2 infection. The sequence was obtained from an adult who was a healthcare worker with PCR-confirmed SARS-CoV-2 infection or an uninfected control (not recorded which). The sample was whole blood, taken at baseline. The rearrangement joins TRBV3-1 to TRBJ2-3; 7 bases agree with TRBD2. Written as DNA, the CDR3 is TGTACCAGCAGCCAAGATCGGGCGGGAGCCCCCACAGATACGCAGTATTTT. This codes for CTSSQDRAGAPTDTQYF.